This TCR beta chain was recorded in a study of CD8 T cells in ankylosing spondylitis. Whole-study results and caveats: Clones tied to disease were said to be significantly enriched in matched ankylosing spondylitis synovial fluid. Clones linked to disease, bearing a CD8+ phenotype, were relatively rare in peripheral blood. For ankylosing spondylitis blood, a TCR beta motif of several highly homologous variants appeared characteristic.

There are a few counts of this clonotype. Its antigen is not identified. A quantitative 5'-RACE method, one with molecular barcodes, was used to make TCR beta libraries. Using its own MiXCR run on the 5' RACE reads, TCRdb lists one record per CDR3 protein. This sample yields just under 550,000 distinct CDR3 sequences, of which about an eighth are seen a single time; under 7.5% belongs to the top ten. The CDR3 runs 17 residues. Germline V gene sequence: CDR1 MGHDK, CDR2 SYGVNS. Trimming left V 4 bases short and J 4 bases short, with 20 bases between. This receptor was obtained from a male donor with ankylosing spondylitis. Sample: blood, either unsorted or a sorted T cell fraction (not recorded which). The gene calls are TRBV25-1 and TRBJ2-1; no definite D call. The CDR3 nucleotides read TGTGCCAGCAGTGGGGTTAGTGTGGCGGCTGCTTACAATGAGCAGTTCTTC. Translating gives CASSGVSVAAAYNEQFF.